These 27 T cell receptor beta chains were sequenced from one sample in a study of identical twins. One entry per CDR3 protein results from TCRdb running MiXCR on the 5' RACE reads. The table includes roughly 570,000 distinct CDR3 sequences, approximately 10% detected once. This same sample was also part of a study on yellow fever vaccine responses in identical twins.

Sequencing input: PBMCs. The receptor set was obtained from a woman under 30 in good health.

This clonotype was counted ten times or more. This chain uses TRBV7-2 with TRBJ1-5, with 7 bases that match TRBD1. The J segment lost 7 bases and the V segment lost 5 bases, leaving 5 bases of the junction unmatched. CDR1 and CDR2 (germline): SGHTA, FQGNSA. The CDR3 spans 13 residues. CDR3 nucleotides: TGTGCCAGCAGCCGGAACAGGGGACAGCCCCAGCATTTT. Its translation is CASSRNRGQPQHF. Full variable domain (missing parts from reference TRBV7-2 and TRBJ1-5): GAGVSQSPSNKVTEKGKDVELRCDPISGHTALYWYRQSLGQGLEFLIYFQGNSAPDKSGLPSDRFSAERTGGSVSTLTIQRTQQEDSAVYLCASSRNRGQPQHFGDGTRLSIL.

The gene calls are TRBV11-2 and TRBJ2-1; D might be TRBD1 (5 bases). The V end lost 2 bases, the J end lost 3 bases, and 20 bases lay between the germline ends. Germline V gene sequence: CDR1 SGHAT, CDR2 FQNNGV. The CDR3 covers 18 residues. This CDR3 reads CASSLRSGFPPFYNEQFF. The CDR3 nucleotides read TGTGCCAGCAGCTTACGATCAGGGTTCCCCCCTTTCTACAATGAGCAGTTCTTC.

This clonotype was picked up many times. The chain links TRBV29-1 to TRBJ2-1, with a weak D call TRBD2 (6 bases). V lost 6 bases and J 10 bases, leaving 22 bases between the germline ends. This CDR3 has 14 amino acids. CDR1 SQVTM and CDR2 ANQGSEA come from the germline V gene. CDR3 protein: CSVESSGTGGEQFF. CDR3 sequence (DNA): TGCAGCGTCGAGAGTTCCGGGACTGGCGGGGAGCAGTTCTTC.

This clonotype was observed many times. The chain employs TRBV29-1 and TRBJ2-3, with D hard to call. Trimming left V 3 bases short and J 3 bases short, with 7 bases between. The CDR3 runs 12 residues. CDR1 and CDR2 (germline): SQVTM, ANQGSEA. DNA for the CDR3: TGCAGCGTTGATGACGGGACAGATACGCAGTATTTT. It translates to CSVDDGTDTQYF.

The table lists this clonotype with many counts. Compared with germline, one end of the junction differs, possibly owing to a read error. The rearrangement links TRBV12-3 or TRBV12-4 to TRBJ2-7; 8 bases line up with TRBD2. The CDR3 length is 15 residues. The CDR3 sequence: CSSSPRGGHSYEQYF. CDR3 nucleotides: TGTTCCAGCAGTCCCCGGGGGGGCCACTCCTACGAGCAGTACTTC.

This clonotype appeared many times. V gene TRBV20-1 combines with J gene TRBJ1-5; no firm D call. The germline V gene encodes CDR1 DFQATT and CDR2 SNEGSKA (reference sequence). Trimming left V 6 bases short and J 2 bases short, with 8 bases between. The CDR3 contains 12 residues. The CDR3 loop is CSAVRGNQPQHF. The CDR3 region has the DNA TGCAGTGCCGTTCGGGGCAATCAGCCCCAGCATTTT.

This chain links TRBV4-3 with TRBJ2-5; TRBD2 might be the D (5 bases). CDR1 and CDR2 from the germline V gene are LGHNA and YSLEER. The CDR3 sequence is 15 residues long. V was cut by 0 bases and J by 7 bases, with 15 bases left in between. CDR3 amino acids: CASSQDLTSSGTQYF. Written as DNA, the CDR3 is TGCGCCAGCAGCCAAGACCTCACTTCAAGCGGGACCCAGTACTTC.

The chain links TRBV7-7 to TRBJ2-5; D unclear. The CDR3 contains 10 residues. Germline values: CDR1 SSHAT, CDR2 FNYEAQ (reference sequence). In DNA, the CDR3 is TGTGCTACCCTCAAAGAGACCCAGTACTTC. As protein: CATLKETQYF.

V gene TRBV15 combines with J gene TRBJ2-5, with TRBD2 matching 8 bases. The V and J ends lost 1 base and 4 bases, in that order; junction bases with no gene match: 20. The CDR3 totals 20 residues. The V gene's germline CDR1 is LNHNV and CDR2 YYDKDF (reference sequence). The CDR3: CATSRGSASIRGGRLETQYF. The CDR3 DNA is TGTGCCACCAGCAGAGGGTCGGCGAGTATCCGGGGGGGCCGTCTAGAGACCCAGTACTTC.

This clonotype showed up many times. The CDR3 DNA follows: TGCGCCAGCAGCCAAGAGACAGGGACTGGGGCCAACGTCCTGACTTTC. Its translation is CASSQETGTGANVLTF. The genes are TRBV4-1 and TRBJ2-6, with 7 bases identical to TRBD1. The CDR3 spans 16 residues. Trimming cost V 0 bases and J 2 bases; bases outside gene matches: 1. The germline CDR1 and CDR2 sequences are MGHRA and YSYEKL.

This clonotype showed up just a few times. CDR3 DNA: TGCAGTGCTAGATCTAGCGGGAGAGGTAGTAATGAGCAGTTCTTC. This sequence encodes CSARSSGRGSNEQFF. V gene TRBV20-1 combines with J gene TRBJ2-1, with 10 bases identical to TRBD2. The CDR3 totals 15 residues. The J segment lost 7 bases and the V segment lost 2 bases, leaving 8 bases of the junction unmatched. CDR1 DFQATT and CDR2 SNEGSKA come from the germline V gene (reference sequence).

This clonotype appeared a few times. V is TRBV10-3 and J is TRBJ2-7; TRBD2 agrees at 10 bases. With V trimmed by 10 bases and J by 1 base, 7 bases remained unmatched. The CDR3 runs 14 residues. Germline V gene data show CDR1 as ENHRY and CDR2 as SYGVKD. The CDR3 loop is CATSEREGSYEQYF. The CDR3 nucleotides read TGTGCCACTTCTGAGCGGGAGGGATCCTACGAGCAGTACTTC.

The chain joins TRBV12-3 or TRBV12-4 to TRBJ2-3, with 9 bases fitting TRBD2. The junction had 5 bases not matched to a gene; V was cut back by 3 bases and J by 4 bases. This CDR3 spans 15 amino acids. The CDR3 sequence is CASSFSASGADTQYF. DNA of the CDR3: TGTGCCAGCAGTTTTTCTGCTAGCGGGGCAGATACGCAGTATTTT.

This clonotype was observed many times. This chain links TRBV6-5 with TRBJ2-1, with 7 bases that match TRBD1. V shed 4 bases, J shed 5 bases, and the junction held 8 bases outside the gene matches. This CDR3 has 15 amino acids. The germline V gene encodes CDR1 MNHEY and CDR2 SVGAGI. DNA of the CDR3: TGTGCCAGCAGTTCCGACAGGGCCCTAAACAATGAGCAGTTCTTC. This codes for CASSSDRALNNEQFF.

This clonotype was counted at least ten times. The chain employs TRBV6-5 and TRBJ1-3; D not resolved. CDR3 length equals 15 residues. The V gene lost 0 bases and the J gene lost 0 bases, with 6 bases spanning the gap. The germline V gene encodes CDR1 MNHEY and CDR2 SVGAGI. The CDR3 here is CASSYSSDSGNTIYF. The CDR3 DNA sequence: TGTGCCAGCAGTTACTCGAGCGACTCTGGAAACACCATATATTTT.

J is TRBJ1-2 and V is TRBV4-1; D is perhaps TRBD1 (5 bases). The CDR3 contains 16 residues. V dropped 0 bases and J dropped 5 bases, with 16 bases sitting between them. From germline, CDR1 is MGHRA and CDR2 YSYEKL. The CDR3 bases are TGCGCCAGCAGCCAAGATGCAACCACCCGGGGGTATGGCTACACCTTC. It encodes CASSQDATTRGYGYTF.

This clonotype was seen at least ten times. This rearrangement joins TRBV27 to TRBJ1-5; D unclear. Trimming removed 4 bases at V and 5 bases at J, with 21 bases between. Germline CDR1 reads MNHEY; CDR2 reads SMNVEV (reference sequence). This CDR3 spans 17 amino acids. CDR3 DNA: TGTGCCAGCAGTTCCTTGGCGACGGAGACAAGGGATCAGCCCCAGCATTTT. Its translation is CASSSLATETRDQPQHF.

The chain couples TRBV11-2 to TRBJ2-2; no reliable D call. V gave up 0 bases and J gave up 0 bases, with 5 bases separating them. The CDR3 contains 15 residues. CDR1 and CDR2 from the germline V gene are SGHAT and FQNNGV. CDR3 nucleotide sequence: TGTGCCAGCAGCTTAGAAAGGTCGAACACCGGGGAGCTGTTTTTT. This encodes CASSLERSNTGELFF.

The chain couples TRBV12-3 or TRBV12-4 to TRBJ2-1; D may be TRBD1 (6 bases). This CDR3 has 16 residues. Trimming took 4 bases from V and 4 from J, leaving 17 bases between them. The CDR3 spells CASSSLPTGTYNEQFF. CDR3 nucleotides: TGTGCCAGCAGTTCCCTCCCCACGGGGACATACAATGAGCAGTTCTTC.

This clonotype was detected a few times. V is TRBV20-1 and J is TRBJ2-7, with TRBD2 as a possible D gene (7 bases). V lost 5 bases to trimming and J lost 7 bases, with 24 bases between them. The CDR3 sequence is 15 residues long. Per the germline V gene, CDR1 is DFQATT and CDR2 is SNEGSKA (reference sequence). CDR3 protein: CSAGPRGGSLREQYF. CDR3 nucleotides: TGCAGTGCTGGACCTCGCGGGGGCTCCCTGAGGGAGCAGTACTTC.

In its sample, this clonotype was seen a few times. This rearrangement joins TRBV20-1 to TRBJ1-5, with TRBD1 matching 8 bases. The CDR3 is 16 amino acids. With V trimmed by 5 bases and J by 4 bases, 13 bases remained unmatched. The germline gives CDR1 DFQATT, CDR2 SNEGSKA (reference sequence). The CDR3 here is CSAGGTGWGPNQPQHF. As DNA, the CDR3 is TGCAGTGCTGGTGGGACAGGATGGGGTCCTAATCAGCCCCAGCATTTT.

This chain joins TRBV9 and TRBJ2-1; 8 nucleotides line up with TRBD1. Germline CDR1 reads SGDLS; CDR2 reads YYNGEE. Germline trimming cut 0 bases from V and 0 bases from J; bases unmatched to any gene: 2. CDR3 size: 16 residues. The CDR3 coding sequence is TGTGCCAGCAGCGTAGTTGACAGGGGCTCCTACAATGAGCAGTTCTTC. It translates to CASSVVDRGSYNEQFF.

Only a few counts were recorded for this clonotype. The chain is built from TRBV5-1 and TRBJ2-5; 8 nucleotides agree with TRBD2. The length of the CDR3 is 13 residues. The V gene's germline CDR1 is SGHRS and CDR2 YFSETQ. The junction had 4 bases not matched to a gene; V was cut back by 4 bases and J by 5 bases. The CDR3 DNA is TGCGCCAGCAGCGGGACTAGTGAGGAGACCCAGTACTTC. This codes for CASSGTSEETQYF.

This clonotype has just a few counts. This chain joins TRBV6-2 or TRBV6-3 and TRBJ2-1; 13 bases agree with TRBD2. The germline gives CDR1 MNHEY, CDR2 SVGEGT. The CDR3 has 17 amino acids. Trimming at V came to 2 bases and at J to 8 bases, leaving 9 bases not matched to a gene. CDR3: CASSYSKGTSGVYEQFF. The CDR3 coding sequence is TGTGCCAGCAGTTACAGCAAAGGGACTAGCGGGGTCTATGAGCAGTTCTTC.

This clonotype was seen a few times. The V call is TRBV20-1, the J call TRBJ2-7; 9 bases are shared with TRBD2. The CDR3 has 15 amino acids. The V segment lost 3 bases and the J segment 7 bases; nucleotides outside the gene matches: 13. Germline values: CDR1 DFQATT, CDR2 SNEGSKA (reference sequence). CDR3 loop: CSARVNSGSPEEQYF. In DNA, the CDR3 is TGCAGTGCTAGGGTTAATAGCGGGAGTCCGGAGGAGCAGTACTTC.

Turning to this clonotype: This may arise from a read error, as a much more abundant clone is one base away. The CDR3 region has the DNA TGCGCCAACAGCCAAATCGGGGCCAGCCCCGGGGAGCTGTTTTTT. Amino acid sequence: CANSQIGASPGELFF. The chain carries TRBV5-1 and TRBJ2-2; D is perhaps TRBD1 or TRBD2 (5 bases each). In germline, CDR1 is SGHRS, CDR2 YFSETQ. The CDR3 has 15 amino acids.

This clonotype was observed at least ten times. The chain combines TRBV4-1 with TRBJ1-4, with D hard to call. The CDR3 sequence is 14 residues long. Germline V gene lookup returns CDR1 MGHRA and CDR2 YSYEKL. The V gene lost 4 bases and the J gene lost 5 bases, with 11 bases spanning the gap. CDR3 sequence reads: CASSPDGLNEKLFF. The DNA of the CDR3 is TGCGCCAGCAGCCCAGACGGCTTAAATGAAAAACTGTTTTTT.